Below are 10 T cell receptor beta chains sequenced from a single sample in a study of cytomegalovirus exposure and HLA in healthy donors. The PCR contained 60 Vbeta and 13 Jbeta primers. The protocol was immunoSEQ multiplex PCR, while the TCRdb copy is restricted to in-frame clones and leaves out a portion. This sample yields 150,000 to 200,000 clones, of which around 80% are seen a single time; less than 3% belongs to the top ten. The sample taken for sequencing was PBMCs. These receptors all come from a male donor in good health and CMV-seronegative.

Remarks on this clone: Germline and junction disagree at one end, which may indicate a read error. The rearrangement links TRBV28 to TRBJ1-2; TRBD1 agrees at 9 bases. Germline assignment: CDR1 MDHEN and CDR2 SYDVKM. CDR3 length: 14 amino acids. Written as DNA, the CDR3 is TGTGCCAGCAGCGGGGACAGGGCGGGGGAGGGCTACCCCTTC. Amino acids: CASSGDRAGEGYPF.

This clone came up once. The chain recombines TRBV19 with TRBJ1-5, with D perhaps matching TRBD1 (6 bases). From germline, CDR1 is LNHDA and CDR2 SQIVND (reference sequence). The CDR3 sequence is 14 residues long. V lost 8 bases, J lost 6 bases, and 17 bases lay in between. The CDR3 loop reads CASPPPGAAQPQHF. In DNA form, the CDR3 reads TGTGCCAGTCCTCCTCCAGGGGCGGCTCAGCCCCAGCATTTT.

This sequence joins TRBV9 and TRBJ2-1, with D perhaps matching TRBD2 (5 bases). The V and J ends lost 3 bases and 7 bases respectively, with 17 bases between them. There are 15 residues in the CDR3. Germline-derived CDR1 and CDR2 are SGDLS and YYNGEE. For the CDR3, the DNA is TGTGCCAGCAGCGGGGTGGCGCGGGCGCGGAATGAGCAGTTCTTC. Translation gives CASSGVARARNEQFF.

The chain links TRBV25-1 to TRBJ1-2; D is ambiguous. Germline V gene data show CDR1 as MGHDK and CDR2 as SYGVNS. The V and J ends lost 1 base and 4 bases respectively, with 10 bases between them. The CDR3 consists of 14 residues. The CDR3 region has the DNA TGTGCCAGCAGTGAATCAACAGCCCCCTATGGCTACACCTTC. Its translation is CASSESTAPYGYTF.

The chain combines TRBV4-1 with TRBJ1-4, with a possible D match to TRBD1 (5 bases). The CDR3 extends over 14 amino acids. The germline gives CDR1 MGHRA, CDR2 YSYEKL. V shed 0 bases and J shed 7 bases, with 9 bases lying between them. DNA for the CDR3: TGCGCCAGCAGCCAAGATGTCAGGGTTGAAAAACTGTTTTTT. This translates into CASSQDVRVEKLFF.

This chain joins TRBV29-1 and TRBJ2-3, with TRBD1 as a possible D gene (7 bases). CDR1 and CDR2 from the germline V gene are SQVTM and ANQGSEA. Deletions cut 4 bases from V and 3 bases from J, with 14 bases between. The CDR3 has 14 residues. The CDR3, as DNA: TGCAGCGTTGCGGGAGAGACAGGGACAGATACGCAGTATTTT. Amino acids: CSVAGETGTDTQYF.

V is TRBV27 and J is TRBJ1-1; D uncertain. Trimming cost V 3 bases and J 2 bases, with 19 bases left between them. Germline loops: CDR1 MNHEY, CDR2 SMNVEV (reference sequence). CDR3 length: 17 amino acids. The CDR3 nucleotides are TGTGCCAGCAGTTTGGAGGACCCTCAAGATTATAACACTGAAGCTTTCTTT. The encoded protein is CASSLEDPQDYNTEAFF.

The chain has TRBV9 and TRBJ1-3, with D possibly being TRBD1 (6 bases). V lost 0 bases to trimming and J lost 0 bases, with 13 bases between them. This CDR3 contains 17 residues. Per germline, CDR1 SGDLS and CDR2 YYNGEE. CDR3 DNA sequence: TGTGCCAGCAGCGTAGACGGGGGGCTTCACTCTGGAAACACCATATATTTT. This codes for CASSVDGGLHSGNTIYF.

The chain uses TRBV15 and TRBJ2-7; D gene ambiguous. This CDR3 spans 13 amino acids. Germline V gene lookup returns CDR1 LNHNV and CDR2 YYDKDF (reference sequence). V lost 0 bases and J lost 6, with 9 bases in between. This CDR3 reads CATSRDPHSEQYF. The CDR3 DNA follows: TGTGCCACCAGCAGAGATCCCCATAGCGAGCAGTACTTC.

The V gene is TRBV28, the J gene TRBJ1-2; tentative D call: TRBD1 (6 bases). V shed 7 bases and J shed 7 bases, with 16 bases lying between them. The CDR3 is made up of 13 amino acids. The V gene's germline CDR1 is MDHEN and CDR2 SYDVKM. In DNA form, the CDR3 reads TGTGCCAGCAACACAGGGAAGGTGGGTGGCTACACCTTC. Protein: CASNTGKVGGYTF.